This record concerns one T cell receptor (beta chain) sequence. Its antigen is currently not known. No base qualities exist here, and no much larger clone lies one base off it. There are 13 amino acids in the CDR3, from cysteine to phenylalanine inclusive. The kept DNA is CDR3 alone, 39 bases in frame from the first base. Taken from the germline V gene (reference sequence), the CDR1 and CDR2 loops are MNHEY and SMNVEV. Cut back by 3 bases and 1 base, the V and J ends lie 6 bases apart. The donors were healthy, HIV-negative adults with no recently reported acute infections or vaccinations. Only Caucasian adults living in Nashville, Tennessee, USA were represented among the donors. CD8 memory samples consisted of magnetically selected CD45RO+ cells combined with CCR7-negative CD45RA+ effector memory (TemRA) cells. Blood was obtained by leukapheresis, after which PBMCs were separated by Ficoll-Histopaque density gradient centrifugation and cryopreserved in liquid nitrogen vapor phase. Analytical flow cytometry was used to check the purity and quantity of every magnetically sorted T cell population. Genomic DNA was isolated from every sorted fraction and measured by UV absorbance on a Nanodrop 2000c.

The data originate from a study of shared clonotypes between healthy human individuals (dated by TCRdb to about 2020). For context, the study as a whole: The cohort comprised two women and a few men aged 18 to 49 years. For each donor, CD4 naive and CD4 memory were each given three plates, CD8 naive was given two plates, and CD8 memory was given one plate. To estimate repertoire size and how much clonotypes are shared between individuals, the study performed deep sequencing of blood TCR repertoires from 4 to 6 healthy adults. To increase sequencing depth and limit assay-specific biases, TCR repertoire library preparation and sequencing were carried out by different laboratories using diverse techniques. Each donor's leukapheresis produced roughly between about 0.9 and 9.5 billion PBMCs. What the work shows at the level of the full study, not this receptor alone: Compared with non-shared clonotypes, the clonotypes found in all four sorted-subset donors had higher generation probabilities. Sharing across a handful of donors was observed for around 5% of naive CD4, over 3% of naive CD8, roughly 2.3% of memory CD4, and 0.4% of memory CD8 clonotypes. Based on pairwise subsampling, the degree of clonotype sharing among donors was expected to be affected by sequencing depth. Because the study included only a small number of donors, the genetic and exposure-history diversity represented was limited. Sampling was restricted to blood, and TCR repertoires in tissue are likely to differ from TCR repertoires in blood. Larger estimated clonotype richness was generally found for naive subsets than for memory subsets. Rarefaction of sorted-subset datasets indicated incomplete sequencing despite the large sequencing depth.

TCR CDR3 regions were amplified from genomic DNA by multiplex PCR using the deep immunoSEQ assay. Genomic DNA extracted from each cell subset was distributed evenly over all wells of several immunoSEQ 96-well plates, and each plate served as one replicate. Each replicate PCR for sorted subsets received approximately 200 ng genomic DNA, equal to 30,000 or so T cell genomes. Purified libraries were quantified with a Qubit 3.0 fluorometer, sized on a Bioanalyzer 2100, and re-quantified with the KAPA Library Quantification kit. Every immunoSEQ 96-well plate was sequenced on a separate single-read 150-cycle Illumina NextSeq 550 flow cell. Under the source paper's analysis protocol: Because only junctional sequences without quality scores were contained in the immunoSEQ output, filtering matching that applied to full-length reads could not be performed. Sequences were annotated with PyIR, a Python wrapper for IgBLAST v1.9, using IMGT germline references to assign V/J genes and CDR3. Reads were filtered out if the reads had weak V/J assignments (E-value above 1e-6), no CDR3, stop codons, out-of-frame junctions, or ambiguous translated residues. V3J clonotypes were defined as sequences sharing an identical inferred V gene, J gene, and CDR3 amino acid sequence. Percentage overlap between repertoires was calculated by dividing the number of shared unique clonotypes by the size of the smaller repertoire. Richness of each repertoire was evaluated using RTK rarefaction, the Chao1 estimator, and Recon v2.1 estimates of unobserved clonotypes. OLGA was used to compute generation probabilities for all TCRbeta clonotypes that the gDNA method yielded from a handful of donors. TCRdb took over this immuneACCESS table, retaining in-frame rearrangements with V and J assigned. Such tables are incomplete; in checked studies, under half of the missing clones stem from an unresolved V gene, and the remainder is unexplained. D and trimming were read from the DNA, whereas the V and J calls and clone size are those reported in that table. In this sample the table shows about 380,000 clones, just over 95% of which occur a single time. The ten largest make up about 0.32% of the sample.

The chain employs TRBV27 and TRBJ1-1; the D gene assignment is ambiguous. This TCR derives from a man under 40 in good health. The sample comprised memory CD8+ T cells sorted from blood. What the cell subset or site label conveys for this sample: CD45RO+ cells pooled with CCR7-negative TemRA cells. CDR3 reads: CASSLWWNTEAFF. The nucleotide sequence is TGTGCCAGCAGTTTGTGGTGGAACACTGAAGCTTTCTTT.